These 13 T cell receptor beta chains were all obtained from the same sample, sequenced in a study of blood T cell repertoires in COVID-19. TCRdb keeps only in-frame clones here, not all; method: immunoSEQ multiplex PCR. The top ten hold about 3% of the sample, which has 270,000 or so clones, 84% seen once. The source material was PBMCs or T cells enriched from blood (not recorded which). These receptors came from a man aged 50 or older who had recovered from COVID-19.

The chain uses TRBV9 and TRBJ2-1, with TRBD1 identical over 7 bases. J gave up 4 bases and V 0 bases, and 4 bases lay outside the gene matches. The germline CDR1 and CDR2 sequences are SGDLS and YYNGEE. This CDR3 has 15 residues. Here the CDR3 reads CASSVALGQYNEQFF. The CDR3 DNA is TGTGCCAGCAGCGTAGCTTTGGGACAGTACAATGAGCAGTTCTTC. Drawing the rest from reference TRBV9 and TRBJ2-1, the complete variable domain is DSGVTQTPKHLITATGQRVTLRCSPRSGDLSVYWYQQSLDQGLQFLIQYYNGEERAKGNILERFSAQQFPDLHSELNLSSLELGDSALYFCASSVALGQYNEQFFGPGTRLTVL.

About this clone: The CDR3 carries no conserved terminal phenylalanine or tryptophan, so it likely arises from a read error. No DNA is shown, since the ends of the CDR3 on it are uncertain; the CDR3 is the one TCRdb lists. The chain uses TRBV10-2 and TRBJ2-3; the table's TRBD1 call for D was not verified on the DNA. The CDR3 spans 9 amino acids, including both terminal residues. Germline assignment: CDR1 WSHSY and CDR2 SAAADI. The CDR3 loop is CASRRDRAL.

CDR3: CASSDLRWDRGSHTF. CDR3 nucleotide sequence: TGTGCCAGCAGTGACTTAAGGTGGGACAGAGGGTCTCACACCTTC. V gene TRBV25-1 combines with J gene TRBJ1-2, with 7 bases aligning to TRBD1. V lost 3 bases to trimming and J lost 12 bases; unmatched junction nucleotides: 16. The germline V gene encodes CDR1 MGHDK and CDR2 SYGVNS. The CDR3 covers 15 residues.

The gene calls are TRBV7-8 and TRBJ2-1; 8 nucleotides align to TRBD1. J gave up 4 bases and V 1 base, and 18 bases lay outside the gene matches. Germline V lookup: CDR1 SGHVS, CDR2 FQNEAQ. CDR3 length: 20 amino acids. The CDR3 nucleotides read TGTGCCAGCAGCTTAGTAGTCCTCCGGACGACAGGGGAAGGATACAATGAGCAGTTCTTC. Translation: CASSLVVLRTTGEGYNEQFF.

The rearrangement joins TRBV18 to TRBJ2-1; a possible D gene is TRBD2 (5 bases). This CDR3 is 15 amino acids long. Trimming removed 5 bases from V and 1 base from J, with 12 bases in between. The germline gives CDR1 KGHSH, CDR2 LQKENI. The CDR3 sequence: CASSEVLASYNEQFF. The CDR3 DNA reads as TGTGCCAGCTCAGAGGTGCTAGCATCCTACAATGAGCAGTTCTTC.

The chain has TRBV5-6 and TRBJ2-7; 9 bases fit TRBD1. Germline assignment: CDR1 SGHDT and CDR2 YYEEEE. V lost 4 bases, J lost 3 bases, and 11 bases stayed unmatched. There are 16 residues in the CDR3. For the CDR3, the DNA is TGTGCCAGCAGCCTGGCCCTAGGGACAGGGAACTACGAGCAGTACTTC. It codes for CASSLALGTGNYEQYF.

The V call is TRBV28, the J call TRBJ1-4; a possible D gene is TRBD1 (6 bases). CDR3 length: 15 residues. The germline CDR1 and CDR2 sequences are MDHEN and SYDVKM. V was shortened by 8 bases and J by 7 bases, with 20 bases between the two germline ends. In nucleotides, the CDR3 is TGTGCCAGCGAAGGTACAGGGCAGGTCCGTGAAAAACTGTTTTTT. The encoded protein is CASEGTGQVREKLFF.

This chain uses TRBV7-2 with TRBJ2-7; 8 nucleotides line up with TRBD1. After removal of 4 bases from V and 3 bases from J, the junction contained 2 bases not matched to a gene. Germline loops: CDR1 SGHTA, CDR2 FQGNSA. CDR3 length: 13 amino acids. This CDR3 is CASSWDRIYEQYF. DNA of the CDR3: TGTGCCAGCAGCTGGGACAGGATCTACGAGCAGTACTTC.

V usage is TRBV19 and J usage is TRBJ1-1, with D unresolved. The CDR3 consists of 15 residues. V was trimmed by 5 bases and J by 0 bases, leaving 13 bases between them. Germline V lookup: CDR1 LNHDA, CDR2 SQIVND (reference sequence). The DNA for the CDR3 is TGTGCCAGTAGTCCAGAGGGAGGATTGAACACTGAAGCTTTCTTT. Its protein is CASSPEGGLNTEAFF.

The V and J genes are TRBV21-1 and TRBJ2-7; no check of the table's D call, TRBD2, against the DNA was made. TRBV21-1 is labeled a pseudogene. The CDR3 contains 15 residues. The CDR3 region is CASRKRAGLGYEQYF. The CDR3 DNA reads as TGTGCCAGCAGGAAGAGAGCGGGACTCGGTTACGAGCAGTACTTC.

The genes are TRBV7-6 and TRBJ2-3; D unclear. Germline V gives CDR1 SGHVS, CDR2 FNYEAQ. This CDR3 is 17 amino acids long. V was pared by 1 base and J by 4 bases, with 18 bases between. The CDR3 protein is CASSLDRPPLGPDTQYF. The CDR3 DNA is TGTGCCAGCAGCTTAGACCGGCCCCCACTGGGCCCAGATACGCAGTATTTT.

The chain couples TRBV3-1 (or the pseudogene TRBV3-2) to TRBJ2-5; 8 bases align to TRBD2. The CDR3 loop spans 15 amino acids. Germline values: CDR1 LGHDT, CDR2 YNNKEL (reference sequence). J gave up 5 bases and V 2 bases, and 7 bases lay outside the gene matches. CDR3 sequence (DNA): TGTGCCAGCAGCCAAACTCGGGGGGGCCGGGAGACCCAGTACTTC. This translates into CASSQTRGGRETQYF.

This clone has only a few counts. The chain is built from TRBV7-2 and TRBJ2-2, with a tentative D call TRBD2 (6 bases). From germline, CDR1 is SGHTA and CDR2 FQGNSA. V lost 1 base, J lost 0 bases, and 9 bases lay in between. This CDR3 is built from 16 residues. The CDR3: CASSLGGVANTGELFF. The CDR3 nucleotides read TGTGCCAGCAGCTTAGGGGGGGTGGCGAACACCGGGGAGCTGTTTTTT.